The text below deals with one T cell receptor beta chain. The sample is drawn from a study of OX40 agonist ivuxolimab in advanced cancers. Study-wide context: Cancers in dose escalation were hepatocellular, melanoma, renal cell and head and neck.

The assay was immunoSEQ multiplex PCR, and TCRdb's table has in-frame clones only and misses some. The repertoire includes tens of thousands of clones, roughly nine tenths of them detected once, and roughly 1.9% sits in the top ten. The CDR3 runs to 15 residues. V lost 2 bases and J lost 3; bases outside the gene matches: 2. Germline V lookup: CDR1 ENHRY, CDR2 SYGVKD. Enrollment shut out patients with autoimmune disease history or systemic immunosuppression. The timepoints at which blood was sampled were baseline, cycle 4 day 1, and cycle 7 day 1. The genes are TRBV10-3 and TRBJ2-1; TRBD2 agrees at 9 bases. The receptor was derived from an adult with an advanced solid tumor such as melanoma, head and neck, liver or kidney cancer. Sequences were derived from CD4+ or CD8+ T cells sorted from blood, sampled in a trial of the OX40 agonist ivuxolimab. The CDR3 nucleotides read TGTGCCATCAGTGAGAGCGGGAGGATCTACAATGAGCAGTTCTTC. Translation gives CAISESGRIYNEQFF.